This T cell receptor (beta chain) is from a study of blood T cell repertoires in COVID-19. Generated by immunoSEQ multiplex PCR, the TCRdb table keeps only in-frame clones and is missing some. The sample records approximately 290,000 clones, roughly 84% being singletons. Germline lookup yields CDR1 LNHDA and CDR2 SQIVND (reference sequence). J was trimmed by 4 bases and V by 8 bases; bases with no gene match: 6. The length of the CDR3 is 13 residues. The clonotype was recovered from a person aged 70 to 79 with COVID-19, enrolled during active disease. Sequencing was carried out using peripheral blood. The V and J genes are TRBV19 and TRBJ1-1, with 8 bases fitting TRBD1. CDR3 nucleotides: TGTGCCAGTGGGGGTACAGGGGGCACTGAAGCTTTCTTT. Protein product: CASGGTGGTEAFF.